This T cell receptor (beta chain) was captured in a study of blood T cell repertoires in COVID-19. Overall study: The samples span acute and convalescent COVID-19 from the United States, Italy and Spain. The cDNA or gDNA used as material had been derived from T cells, B-cell-depleted T cells, or PBMCs.

Germline V gene data show CDR1 as MNHEY and CDR2 as SVGAGI. Trimming took 7 bases from V and 0 from J; bases not matched to a gene: 8. The CDR3 sequence is 15 residues long. Per the authors' pipeline: From reference gene primer amplification, estimates of nucleated cell counts were derived. Profiled with immunoSEQ multiplex PCR; TCRdb holds only in-frame clones, not every one. The D gene and trimming were derived from the DNA, and the V and J assignments and clone size from that table. The data show 140,000 to 150,000 clones, with about 87% seen just once and 10% to 13% held by the top ten. The sequence was obtained from a man in his sixties with active or convalescent COVID-19. Sequencing input: peripheral blood. The genes are TRBV6-5 and TRBJ1-1, with TRBD1 matching 7 bases. CDR3 sequence (DNA): TGTGCCAGCACCAAGGGACAGTTCATGAACACTGAAGCTTTCTTT. This encodes CASTKGQFMNTEAFF.